This T cell receptor beta chain stems from a study of shared clonotypes between healthy human individuals. Study findings and constraints: Generation of non-shared clonotypes was less probable than generation of clonotypes shared by all four donors.

This CDR3 comprises 15 residues. From germline, CDR1 is SGDLS and CDR2 YYNGEE. V was cut by 2 bases and J by 0 bases, with 12 bases left in between. With respect to this clone: What it recognizes is unknown.

Running of the assay took place at deep level. Every subset's genomic DNA went evenly onto several immunoSEQ plates. A roughly 200 ng quantity of DNA, 25,000 to 35,000 T cell genomes, went into the sorted-subset replicate PCRs. The repertoire was sequenced with immunoSEQ multiplex PCR; TCRdb's copy has only in-frame clones and lacks some. Among around 99,000 clones listed, approximately 63% were seen once. The chain uses TRBV9 and TRBJ2-7; D call uncertain. This TCR derives from a man aged 25-40 years in good health. Material for sequencing was memory CD8+ T cells sorted from blood. Regarding subset: CD45RO+ cells pooled with CCR7-negative TemRA cells. Here the CDR3 reads CASSVRGESSYEQYF. The CDR3 nucleotides are TGTGCCAGCAGCGTTCGAGGTGAGAGCTCCTACGAGCAGTACTTC.